The 7 T cell receptor beta chains below all came from one sample that was sequenced in a study of T cell repertoires in cytomegalovirus infection. TCRdb independently ran MiXCR on the reads; one entry per CDR3 protein. This table has 510,000 or so distinct CDR3 sequences, approximately 25% appearing once. The source material was PBMCs. These receptors originate from a human donor in good health (CMV status not recorded). Some clones in this sample may be carry-over from other donors' samples.

This clonotype was seen only a few times. The CDR3, as DNA: TGCAGTGCTAGAAACAGGGAGACCTACGAGCAGTACGTC. Its translation is CSARNRETYEQYV. The chain has TRBV20-1 and TRBJ2-7, with D tentatively TRBD1 (6 bases). Germline CDR1 and CDR2: DFQATT and SNEGSKA (reference sequence). Deletions cut 2 bases from V and 2 bases from J, with 10 bases between. This CDR3 is built from 13 residues.

The J gene is TRBJ1-2, the V gene TRBV12-3 or TRBV12-4, with 7 bases fitting TRBD1. V trimming: 5 bases; J trimming: 4 bases; junction bases outside the gene matches: 7. The CDR3 spans 14 residues. CDR3 sequence: CASSRSGGIYGYTF. The CDR3 coding sequence is TGTGCCAGCAGTCGATCAGGGGGTATCTATGGCTACACCTTC.

The chain has TRBV19 and TRBJ2-3, with TRBD2 matching over 8 bases. The CDR3 has 14 amino acids. Germline-derived CDR1 and CDR2 are LNHDA and SQIVND (reference sequence). Unmatched junction bases numbered 9, after V lost 9 bases and J lost 4 bases. The CDR3 region has the DNA TGTGCCAGCCAATCGGGAGCGGGAGCAGATACGCAGTATTTT. Protein sequence: CASQSGAGADTQYF. The full variable domain, completed using reference TRBV19 and TRBJ2-3, is DGGITQSPKYLFRKEGQNVTLSCEQNLNHDAMYWYRQDPGQGLRLIYYSQIVNDFQKGDIAEGYSVSREKKESFPLTVTSAQKNPTAFYLCASQSGAGADTQYFGPGTRLTVL.

This clonotype was recorded a few times. The J gene is TRBJ2-1, the V gene TRBV5-6; no clear D gene. This CDR3 is 17 amino acids long. Between the trimmed V and J ends, which lost 3 bases and 0 bases, there was a span of 16 bases. Germline CDR1 reads SGHDT; CDR2 reads YYEEEE. The CDR3 reads CASSSVKARSSYNEQFF. DNA for the CDR3: TGTGCCAGCAGCTCTGTTAAAGCCCGGAGCTCCTACAATGAGCAGTTCTTC.

The chain recombines TRBV12-3 or TRBV12-4 with TRBJ2-4; a weak D match, TRBD2 (6 bases). The CDR3 has 16 residues. V shed 5 bases and J shed 5 bases, with 19 bases lying between them. The CDR3 reads CASSPRLVFSENIQYF. DNA of the CDR3: TGTGCCAGCAGTCCCAGACTAGTTTTTTCTGAAAACATTCAGTACTTC.

This clonotype was seen many times. This rearrangement joins TRBV7-2 to TRBJ2-7; D possibly corresponds to TRBD1 (6 bases). Germline CDR1 reads SGHTA; CDR2 reads FQGNSA. Trimming stripped 6 bases from V and 0 bases from J, with 12 bases between. The CDR3 is made up of 14 amino acids. CDR3 sequence: CASSKNRVSYEQYV. Written as DNA, the CDR3 is TGTGCCAGCAGTAAGAACAGGGTCTCCTACGAGCAGTACGTC.

In its sample, this clonotype was seen a few times. V usage is TRBV20-1 and J usage is TRBJ2-7, with TRBD2 matching over 13 bases. Germline CDR1 DFQATT, CDR2 SNEGSKA (reference sequence). The CDR3 runs to 16 residues. V lost 3 bases, J lost 3 bases, and 8 bases stayed unmatched. DNA of the CDR3: TGCAGTGCTAGCTCGTCCGGGACTAGCGGGAACTACGAGCAGTACTTC. Translating gives CSASSSGTSGNYEQYF.